This T cell receptor (beta chain) appears in the sequencing data of a study of cytomegalovirus exposure and HLA in healthy donors. PCR involved 60 Vbeta and 13 Jbeta primers. The assay was immunoSEQ multiplex PCR, and TCRdb's table has in-frame clones only and misses some. Of 200,000 or so clones listed, over 75% are singletons. V was pared by 7 bases and J by 6 bases, with 4 bases of the junction left unmatched. The CDR3 has 14 amino acids. Germline V CDR1 and CDR2: SNHLY, FYNNEI. This sequence originates from a girl in the first two years of life in good health and CMV-seronegative. Sequencing was performed on PBMCs. V gene TRBV2 combines with J gene TRBJ1-4, with 11 bases fitting TRBD1. This chain's CDR3 is CASNRDRGDEKLFF. For the CDR3, the DNA is TGTGCCAGCAACCGGGACAGGGGGGATGAAAAACTGTTTTTT.